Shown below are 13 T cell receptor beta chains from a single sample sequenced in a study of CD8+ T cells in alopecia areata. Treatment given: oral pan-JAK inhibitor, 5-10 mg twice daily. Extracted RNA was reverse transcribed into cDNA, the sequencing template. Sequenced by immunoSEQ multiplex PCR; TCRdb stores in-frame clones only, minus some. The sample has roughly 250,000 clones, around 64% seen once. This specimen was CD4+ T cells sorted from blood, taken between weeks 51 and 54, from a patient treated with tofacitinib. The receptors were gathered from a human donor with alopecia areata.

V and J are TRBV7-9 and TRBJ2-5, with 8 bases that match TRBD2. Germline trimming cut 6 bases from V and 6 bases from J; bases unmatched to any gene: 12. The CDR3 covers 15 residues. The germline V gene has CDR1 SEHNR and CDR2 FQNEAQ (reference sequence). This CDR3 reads CASSQLAVYEKTQYF. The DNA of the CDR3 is TGTGCCAGCAGTCAACTAGCGGTCTATGAAAAGACCCAGTACTTC.

CDR3 DNA sequence: TGTGCCAGCAGTTACTCGCTTTCGGAGACCCAGTACTTC. This codes for CASSYSLSETQYF. V and J are TRBV6-5 and TRBJ2-5, with no clear D. The CDR3 has 13 amino acids. The germline gives CDR1 MNHEY, CDR2 SVGAGI. The V end lost 0 bases, the J end lost 5 bases, and 7 bases lay between the germline ends.

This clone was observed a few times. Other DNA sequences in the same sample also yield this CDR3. CDR3 sequence: CSVGSSYEQYF. As DNA, the CDR3 is TGCAGCGTTGGGTCCTCCTACGAGCAGTACTTC. J is TRBJ2-7 and V is TRBV29-1; no clear D. Germline lookup yields CDR1 SQVTM and CDR2 ANQGSEA. V was pared by 4 bases and J by 0 bases, with 4 bases between. This CDR3 region has 11 residues.

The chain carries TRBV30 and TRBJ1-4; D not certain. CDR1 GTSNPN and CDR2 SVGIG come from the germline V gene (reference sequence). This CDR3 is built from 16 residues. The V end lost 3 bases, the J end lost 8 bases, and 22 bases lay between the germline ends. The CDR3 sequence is CAWSNPLRTRGEKLFF. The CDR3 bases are TGTGCCTGGAGCAATCCCCTTAGGACCCGTGGGGAAAAACTGTTTTTT.

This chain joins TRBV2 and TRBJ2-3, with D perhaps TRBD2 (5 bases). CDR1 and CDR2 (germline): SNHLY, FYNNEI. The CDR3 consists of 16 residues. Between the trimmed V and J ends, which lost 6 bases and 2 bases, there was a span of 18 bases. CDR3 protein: CASSNQLRGFTDTQYF. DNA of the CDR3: TGTGCCAGCAGCAACCAACTACGGGGTTTCACAGATACGCAGTATTTT.

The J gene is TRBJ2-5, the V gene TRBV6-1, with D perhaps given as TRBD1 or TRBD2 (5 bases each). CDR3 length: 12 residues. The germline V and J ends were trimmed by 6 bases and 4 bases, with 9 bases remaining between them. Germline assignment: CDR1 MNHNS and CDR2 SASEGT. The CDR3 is CASSGAGETQYF. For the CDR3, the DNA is TGTGCCAGCAGCGGGGCCGGAGAGACCCAGTACTTC.

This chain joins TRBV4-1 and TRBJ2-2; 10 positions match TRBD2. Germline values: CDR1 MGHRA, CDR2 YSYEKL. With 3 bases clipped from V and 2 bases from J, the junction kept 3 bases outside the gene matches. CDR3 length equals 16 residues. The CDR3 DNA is TGCGCCAGCAGCCATGTAGCGGGGGGAAACACCGGGGAGCTGTTTTTT. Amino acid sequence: CASSHVAGGNTGELFF.

This CDR3 is CASSETLGTEAFF. CDR3 bases: TGTGCCAGCAGTGAGACTTTAGGGACTGAAGCTTTCTTT. The chain has TRBV6-5 and TRBJ1-1; D remains ambiguous. The germline V gene has CDR1 MNHEY and CDR2 SVGAGI. The CDR3 is 13 amino acids. Trimming took 5 bases from V and 5 from J, leaving 12 bases between them.

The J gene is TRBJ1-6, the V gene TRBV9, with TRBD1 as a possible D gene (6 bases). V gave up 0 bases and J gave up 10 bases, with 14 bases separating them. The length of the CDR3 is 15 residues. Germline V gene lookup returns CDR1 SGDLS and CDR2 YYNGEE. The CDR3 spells CASSVDLGQRSPLHF. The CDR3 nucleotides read TGTGCCAGCAGCGTAGATTTAGGACAGCGGTCACCCCTCCACTTT.

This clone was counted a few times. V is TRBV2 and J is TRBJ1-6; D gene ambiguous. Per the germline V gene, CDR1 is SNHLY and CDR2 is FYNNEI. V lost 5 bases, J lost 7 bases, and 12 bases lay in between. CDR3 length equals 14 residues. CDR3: CASSMGAWNSPLHF. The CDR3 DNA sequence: TGTGCCAGCAGTATGGGTGCCTGGAATTCACCCCTCCACTTT.

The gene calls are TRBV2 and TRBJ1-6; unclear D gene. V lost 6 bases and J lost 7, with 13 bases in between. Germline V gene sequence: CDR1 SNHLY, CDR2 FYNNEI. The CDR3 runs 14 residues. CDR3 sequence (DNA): TGTGCCAGCAGAGCCGGGCCGCTCAATTCACCCCTCCACTTT. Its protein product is CASRAGPLNSPLHF.

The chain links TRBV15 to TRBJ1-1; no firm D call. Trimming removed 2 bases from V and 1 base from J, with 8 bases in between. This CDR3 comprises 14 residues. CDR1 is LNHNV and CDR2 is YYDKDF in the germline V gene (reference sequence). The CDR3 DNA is TGTGCCACCAGCAGAACTAGCCGGAACACTGAAGCTTTCTTT. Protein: CATSRTSRNTEAFF.

CDR3 region: CASSTRSDTQYF. Written as DNA, the CDR3 is TGTGCCAGCAGCACCAGATCAGATACGCAGTATTTT. The J gene is TRBJ2-3, the V gene TRBV7-2; D not resolved. With 5 bases removed from V and 4 bases from J, the gap between germline ends came to 7 bases. The CDR3 runs 12 residues. The V gene's germline CDR1 is SGHTA and CDR2 FQGNSA. Full variable domain (rest looked up from reference TRBV7-2 and TRBJ2-3): GAGVSQSPSNKVTEKGKDVELRCDPISGHTALYWYRQSLGQGLEFLIYFQGNSAPDKSGLPSDRFSAERTGGSVSTLTIQRTQQEDSAVYLCASSTRSDTQYFGPGTRLTVL.